Described below is a single T cell receptor (beta chain) sequence and its context. Its target is not known. It was with 60 Vbeta and 13 Jbeta primers that the PCR ran. Source study methods: An analysis that came later counted some 80 million unique TCR beta chains, approximately 11 million shared. Data came from immunoSEQ multiplex PCR; TCRdb stores just in-frame clones and leaves some out. Clonal size and the V and J genes are those of that table, whereas D and trimming came from the DNA. The data show approximately 120,000 clones, 77% seen once. Germline V gene data show CDR1 as SGHAT and CDR2 as FQNNGV. With 5 bases removed from V and 7 bases from J, the gap between germline ends came to 15 bases. The CDR3 is 14 amino acids. This record comes from a study of cytomegalovirus exposure and HLA in healthy donors. Study at large: HLA-typed donors were the source of some 80 million unique TCRs, which an early data release held. Of the donors genotyped, approximately 400 in all, about 80% fell in the Caucasian-associated ancestry cluster. Broader study findings: About 87% or about 30% of the time was how often most TCR beta V segments were productive, according to an earlier analysis.

Sequenced input: PBMCs. The source of this sequence is a woman aged 40 to 50 in good health and CMV-seropositive. The V call is TRBV11-2, the J call TRBJ2-1, with a possible D match to TRBD2 (6 bases). CDR3 DNA sequence: TGTGCCAGCAGCCTCCCGGGACTGATTAATGAGCAGTTCTTC. Translated: CASSLPGLINEQFF.